This is a list of T cell receptor beta chains from one sample in a study of spatial heterogeneity in lung cancer. TCRdb fed the 5' RACE reads into MiXCR, producing one record per CDR3 protein. The sample comprises some 21,000 distinct CDR3 sequences, 4.5% to 5.5% of which are singletons, and over 7% rests with the top ten. The sequenced sample was PBMCs, obtained at surgery. All receptors derive from a male donor with early-stage non-small cell lung cancer. The CDR3 runs from the conserved cysteine through the conserved F or W. A D gene is named only where the DNA matches it firmly. Not all rows give a size; the values are once, few, many and, for expanded clones, a class.

many | TRBD2 | TRBJ2-3 | TRBV28 | TGTGCCAGCAGTCCTGTACCAAGCGGGGCCTACACAGATACGCAGTATTTT | CASSPVPSGAYTDTQYF
many | TRBD2 | TRBJ2-7 | TRBV6-1 | TGTGCCAGCAGTGACCTCCTAGCGGGAAGCTCCTACGAGCAGTACTTC | CASSDLLAGSSYEQYF
many | - | TRBJ1-1 | TRBV29-1 | TGCAGCGTGGCTCCCCAGGGTTTTGACACTGAAGCTTTCTTT | CSVAPQGFDTEAFF
many | - | TRBJ2-2 | TRBV7-2 | TGTGCCAGCAGCCCCAGAAACGGGGGTCAGGGACACACCGGGGAGCTGTTTTTT | CASSPRNGGQGHTGELFF
many | TRBD2 | TRBJ2-3 | TRBV7-3 | TGTGCCAGCAGCCTTAGCGGGGGAGATACGCAGTATTTT | CASSLSGGDTQYF
- | - | TRBJ2-5 | TRBV2 | TGTGCCTGCTCCGGTGGGGAGCTTACGGCCCAGTACTTC | CACSGGELTAQYF
- | TRBD2 | TRBJ2-7 | TRBV7-8 | TGTGCCAGTTTCGCTGGCGGGAGCCCCTACGAGCAGTACTTC | CASFAGGSPYEQYF
many | - | TRBJ2-1 | TRBV12-3/TRBV12-4 | TGTGCCAGCAGTTTAGCTAGCTACAATGAGCAGTTCTTC | CASSLASYNEQFF
many | TRBD1 | TRBJ1-2 | TRBV6-5 | TGTGCCAGTCTCGACAGGGCCTATGGCTACACCTTC | CASLDRAYGYTF
many | - | TRBJ1-5 | TRBV4-1 | TGCGCCAGCAGCCAAGAGCCAGGGGCCTTCAATCAGCCCCAGCATTTT | CASSQEPGAFNQPQHF
medium-sized | - | TRBJ2-1 | TRBV12-3/TRBV12-4 | TGTGCCAGCCTCCGTGGCGGTTCCTACAATGAGCAGTTCTTC | CASLRGGSYNEQFF
many | - | TRBJ2-3 | TRBV4-1 | TGCGCCAGCAGCCAAGGGATCGGCGGGGGCCTTACAGATACGCAGTATTTT | CASSQGIGGGLTDTQYF
few | - | TRBJ2-7 | TRBV21-1 | TGTGCCAGCAGATTACCGGGACCGCTCCTTTTTTACGAGCAGTACTTC | CASRLPGPLLFYEQYF
many | TRBD2 | TRBJ2-7 | TRBV7-6 | TGTGCCAGCAGTAGACTAGCGGACTCCTACGAGCAGTACTTC | CASSRLADSYEQYF
- | - | TRBJ1-1 | TRBV27 | TGTGCCAGCAGTTTATCTCCGAACACTGAAGCTTTCTTT | CASSLSPNTEAFF
many | - | TRBJ2-5 | TRBV5-1 | TGCGCCAGCAGCTCACCAGGACGGAGCCAAGAGACCCAGTACTTC | CASSSPGRSQETQYF
many | - | TRBJ2-5 | TRBV7-6 | TGTGCCAGCAGCTTAAGCCGAGAGACCCAGTACTTC | CASSLSRETQYF
many | - | TRBJ2-3 | TRBV20-1 | TGCAGTGCAAACAGGGTCAATACGCAGTATTTT | CSANRVNTQYF
medium-sized | - | TRBJ2-7 | TRBV29-1 | TGCAGCGTTGAAAGCGTGGGGCCGTCCTACGAGCAGTACTTC | CSVESVGPSYEQYF